A single sample gave rise to the 20 T cell receptor beta chains below, sequenced in a study of early T cells in non-severe SARS-CoV-2 infection. TCRdb re-analysed the 5' RACE reads in MiXCR, keeping a single row per CDR3 protein. The sample consists of 56,000 or so distinct CDR3 sequences, roughly 10% of them appearing once. The source material was whole blood. All receptors come from an adult who was a healthcare worker with PCR-confirmed SARS-CoV-2 infection or an uninfected control (not recorded which).

This sequence joins TRBV24-1 and TRBJ2-7, with 8 bases aligning to TRBD1. V shed 5 bases and J 3 bases; nucleotides not matched to a gene: 5. CDR3 length: 14 amino acids. Germline CDR1 reads KGHDR; CDR2 reads SFDVKD. CDR3 nucleotides: TGTGCCACCAGTGGCTCCGGGACAGGCTACGAGCAGTACTTC. It yields the protein CATSGSGTGYEQYF.

This clonotype was observed a handful of times. This chain connects TRBV6-2 or TRBV6-3 to TRBJ2-7; 8 bases match TRBD1. This CDR3 comprises 13 residues. CDR1 MNHEY and CDR2 SVGEGT come from the germline V gene. V trimming: 5 bases; J trimming: 5 bases; junction bases outside the gene matches: 5. The CDR3 coding sequence is TGTGCCAGCAGTGCGGACAGGGCCCACGAGCAGTACTTC. Protein: CASSADRAHEQYF.

This chain connects TRBV4-3 to TRBJ1-6, with no clear D. Germline CDR1 and CDR2: LGHNA and YSLEER. CDR3 length: 12 residues. The V gene lost 5 bases and the J gene lost 5 bases, with 4 bases spanning the gap. CDR3 loop: CASSAHNSPLHF. CDR3 sequence (DNA): TGCGCCAGCAGCGCTCATAATTCACCCCTCCACTTT.

This clonotype was found many times. V usage is TRBV21-1 and J usage is TRBJ1-6. TRBV21-1 is flagged as a pseudogene. The CDR3 has 15 residues. This chain's CDR3 is CASSKESSYNSPLHF. The DNA of the CDR3 is TGTGCCAGCAGCAAGGAAAGCTCCTATAATTCACCCCTCCACTTT.

This clonotype occurred many times. CDR3 nucleotides: TGCGCCAGCAGCCGCAATGTTGGCGGGAGCCCCAATGAGCAGTTCTTC. It specifies CASSRNVGGSPNEQFF. The gene calls are TRBV5-1 and TRBJ2-1, with 7 nucleotides matching TRBD2. The V gene end was trimmed by 4 bases and the J gene end by 6 bases; junction bases not matched to a gene: 13. This CDR3 has 16 amino acids. Germline V gene data show CDR1 as SGHRS and CDR2 as YFSETQ. Together with reference TRBV5-1 and TRBJ2-1, the CDR3 gives the full variable domain: KAGVTQTPRYLIKTRGQQVTLSCSPISGHRSVSWYQQTPGQGLQFLFEYFSETQRNKGNFPGRFSGRQFSNSRSEMNVSTLELGDSALYLCASSRNVGGSPNEQFFGPGTRLTVL.

This clonotype was seen at least ten times. The chain joins TRBV7-9 to TRBJ2-7, with TRBD1 matching 8 bases. Germline lookup yields CDR1 SEHNR and CDR2 FQNEAQ (reference sequence). V shed 5 bases and J 3 bases; nucleotides not matched to a gene: 9. This CDR3 is 15 amino acids long. CDR3 sequence reads: CASSARQGILYEQYF. The CDR3 DNA sequence: TGTGCCAGCAGCGCCCGACAGGGGATCCTCTACGAGCAGTACTTC.

This clonotype was seen only a few times. V and J are TRBV3-1 and TRBJ2-7; 11 nucleotides match TRBD2. V lost 1 base, J lost 2 bases, and 7 bases stayed unmatched. The CDR3 extends over 17 amino acids. Germline CDR1 and CDR2: LGHDT and YNNKEL (reference sequence). The CDR3 reads CASSQGLGTSGPYEQYF. CDR3 sequence (DNA): TGTGCCAGCAGCCAAGGCCTTGGGACTAGCGGCCCCTACGAGCAGTACTTC.

This clonotype was detected a few times. The germline gene is not matched at one end of the junction; a read error may be the cause. The V call is TRBV7-7, the J call TRBJ2-3, with TRBD1 identical over 9 bases. Germline loops: CDR1 SSHAT, CDR2 FNYEAQ (reference sequence). The CDR3 runs 14 residues. CDR3 nucleotides: TGTGCTAGCAGCCCGACAGGGGGGGCAGATACGCAGTATTTT. It encodes CASSPTGGADTQYF.

In its sample, this clonotype was seen a few times. The chain joins TRBV14 to TRBJ2-7; D uncertain. Between the trimmed V and J ends, which lost 4 bases and 4 bases, there was a span of 11 bases. The V gene's germline CDR1 is SGHDN and CDR2 FVKESK. The CDR3 consists of 13 residues. The CDR3 here is CASSPGPIYEQYF. The CDR3 DNA sequence: TGTGCCAGCAGCCCCGGTCCCATATACGAGCAGTACTTC.

A few counts support this clonotype. This chain connects TRBV20-1 to TRBJ2-7, with a weak D call TRBD2 (5 bases). This CDR3 is 13 amino acids long. The germline CDR1 and CDR2 sequences are DFQATT and SNEGSKA (reference sequence). Trimming removed 0 bases from V and 5 bases from J, with 11 bases in between. Here the CDR3 reads CSAREDWFHEQYF. The CDR3 nucleotides are TGCAGTGCTAGAGAGGACTGGTTCCACGAGCAGTACTTC.

Only a few counts were recorded for this clonotype. The chain's CDR3 is CASSQDRRNTEAFF. DNA of the CDR3: TGTGCCAGCAGCCAAGACAGGCGGAACACTGAAGCTTTCTTT. V and J are TRBV3-1 and TRBJ1-1; no clear D. V lost 0 bases to trimming and J lost 1 base, with 6 bases between them. The length of the CDR3 is 14 residues. Germline values: CDR1 LGHDT, CDR2 YNNKEL (reference sequence).

This clonotype was observed many times. CDR3 coding DNA: TGTGCCAGCAGCTTAACGATGCAGGGGGAAGCTTTCTTT. Its protein is CASSLTMQGEAFF. The chain couples TRBV7-3 to TRBJ1-1; D might be TRBD1 (6 bases). Germline V gene sequence: CDR1 SGHTA, CDR2 FQGTGA. The CDR3 is 13 residues long. Between the trimmed V and J ends, which lost 0 bases and 8 bases, there was a span of 10 bases.

This chain uses TRBV12-3 or TRBV12-4 with TRBJ2-3, with a tentative D call TRBD2 (6 bases). Trimming took 8 bases from V and 2 from J, leaving 17 bases between them. This CDR3 has 15 amino acids. CDR3 coding DNA: TGTGCCAGCGCCGACCGGGACTCCCTCACAGATACGCAGTATTTT. Its translation is CASADRDSLTDTQYF.

This clonotype was found many times. At one of its ends the junction is not consistent with the germline gene, which may arise from a read error. The chain recombines TRBV20-1 with TRBJ2-7, with D perhaps TRBD2 (6 bases). The CDR3 is made up of 13 amino acids. CDR1 and CDR2 from the germline V gene are DFQATT and SNEGSKA (reference sequence). The CDR3 region has the DNA TGCAGTGCTAGAGATAACGGGAGAGACGCATTGGACTTC. Protein sequence: CSARDNGRDALDF.

This clonotype was detected ten times or more. The chain carries TRBV18 and TRBJ2-1, with TRBD1 identical over 8 bases. This CDR3 has 15 residues. In germline, CDR1 is KGHSH, CDR2 LQKENI. Trimming cost V 3 bases and J 9 bases; bases outside gene matches: 10. In DNA, the CDR3 is TGTGCCAGCTCACCCCGGACAGGGTCAGGCGGTGAGCAGTTCTTC. As protein: CASSPRTGSGGEQFF.

Many counts were recorded for this clonotype. This chain connects TRBV27 to TRBJ1-1, with a tentative D call TRBD1 (5 bases). Looked up from germline, CDR1 is MNHEY and CDR2 is SMNVEV (reference sequence). Trimming removed 5 bases from V and 5 bases from J, with 15 bases in between. This CDR3 contains 14 residues. CDR3 sequence: CASSVRDWGTEAFF. The CDR3 nucleotides are TGTGCCAGCAGTGTACGGGACTGGGGTACTGAAGCTTTCTTT.

The sample holds a few counts of this clonotype. This chain uses TRBV7-6 with TRBJ2-5, with D uncertain. V was shortened by 4 bases and J by 5 bases, with 11 bases between the two germline ends. The length of the CDR3 is 13 residues. Germline loops: CDR1 SGHVS, CDR2 FNYEAQ. This CDR3 is CASSSQVPETQYF. The DNA of the CDR3 is TGTGCCAGCAGCTCACAAGTCCCGGAGACCCAGTACTTC.

V gene TRBV9 combines with J gene TRBJ2-2, with a tentative D call TRBD1 (6 bases). Germline CDR1 and CDR2: SGDLS and YYNGEE. CDR3 length: 16 amino acids. Trimming shortened V by 4 bases and J by 0 bases, and 13 bases separated the two germline ends. This CDR3 is CASSPRDRPNTGELFF. The CDR3 DNA is TGTGCCAGCAGCCCTCGTGACAGGCCGAACACCGGGGAGCTGTTTTTT. Full variable domain (remainder filled in from reference TRBV9 and TRBJ2-2): DSGVTQTPKHLITATGQRVTLRCSPRSGDLSVYWYQQSLDQGLQFLIQYYNGEERAKGNILERFSAQQFPDLHSELNLSSLELGDSALYFCASSPRDRPNTGELFFGEGSRLTVL.

This clonotype has more than one count but fewer than ten. The rearrangement uses TRBV11-2 and TRBJ2-3; TRBD1 or TRBD2 may be the D gene (6 bases each). The V gene lost 5 bases and the J gene lost 2 bases, with 17 bases spanning the gap. Germline V gene lookup returns CDR1 SGHAT and CDR2 FQNNGV. The CDR3 contains 16 residues. Here the CDR3 reads CASSPQGRGPTDTQYF. CDR3 coding DNA: TGTGCCAGCAGCCCACAGGGACGGGGGCCCACAGATACGCAGTATTTT.

This clonotype was observed a handful of times. V gene TRBV5-6 combines with J gene TRBJ2-3; D gene ambiguous. Germline lookup yields CDR1 SGHDT and CDR2 YYEEEE. The CDR3 extends over 16 amino acids. V lost 0 bases and J 1 base, leaving 12 bases between the germline ends. The CDR3, as DNA: TGTGCCAGCAGCTTGGTCGGCGGTACCGGCACAGATACGCAGTATTTT. The encoded protein is CASSLVGGTGTDTQYF. Filled out from reference TRBV5-6 and TRBJ2-3, the complete variable domain reads DAGVTQSPTHLIKTRGQQVTLRCSPKSGHDTVSWYQQALGQGPQFIFQYYEEEERQRGNFPDRFSGHQFPNYSSELNVNALLLGDSALYLCASSLVGGTGTDTQYFGPGTRLTVL.